This is a list of T cell receptor beta chains from one sample in a study of T cell responses to AZD1222 COVID-19 vaccine. Measured with immunoSEQ multiplex PCR; TCRdb has only the in-frame clones, and not every one. The sample consists of more than 95,000 clones, 90% of them appearing once. The sample was peripheral blood, taken on day 0 of AZD1222 vaccination. The source of these receptors is an adult in good health. Both conserved end residues are part of each CDR3. Fields, in order: V gene, clone size, D gene, J gene, CDR3 protein, CDR3 DNA. A D gene is named only where the DNA matches it firmly. Only part of the rows carry a size: once, few, many, or a class if the clone is expanded.

>TRBV19|-|-|TRBJ1-4
CASSSRAAWELFF
TGTGCCAGTAGCTCCAGGGCGGCTTGGGAACTGTTTTTT
>TRBV13|-|-|TRBJ1-2
CASSSKKQGDNYGYTF
TGTGCCAGCAGCTCAAAGAAACAGGGAGATAACTATGGCTACACCTTC
>TRBV30|-|-|TRBJ1-2
CAWRSGDGYTF
TGTGCCTGGAGGTCGGGAGATGGCTACACCTTC
>TRBV5-6|-|TRBD1|TRBJ2-5
CASSQGTEISAQYF
TGTGCCAGCAGCCAAGGGACAGAAATTTCGGCCCAGTACTTC
>TRBV7-9|-|-|TRBJ1-2
CASSPWGGGDYGYTF
TGTGCCAGCAGCCCCTGGGGTGGAGGAGACTATGGCTACACCTTC
>TRBV6-2/TRBV6-3|-|TRBD1|TRBJ1-5
CASSSGQGEQPQHF
TGTGCCAGCAGTTCCGGACAGGGCGAACAGCCCCAGCATTTT
>TRBV5-1|-|-|TRBJ1-1
CASSGQQANTEAFF
TGCGCCAGCAGCGGACAACAGGCGAACACTGAAGCTTTCTTT
>TRBV15|once|TRBD1|TRBJ1-1
CATKTGVNTEAFF
TGTGCCACCAAAACAGGGGTTAACACTGAAGCTTTCTTT
>TRBV14|-|-|TRBJ1-1
CASSQDRWRGTEAFF
TGTGCCAGCAGCCAAGATCGGTGGAGAGGCACTGAAGCTTTCTTT
>TRBV19|-|-|TRBJ1-5
CATQFNSNQPQHF
TGTGCCACCCAGTTTAATAGCAATCAGCCCCAGCATTTT
>TRBV7-3|-|-|TRBJ2-1
CASSLTVQDEQFF
TGTGCCAGCAGCTTAACAGTTCAAGATGAGCAGTTCTTC
>TRBV12-3/TRBV12-4|-|-|TRBJ1-6
CASSSDLGPLHF
TGTGCCAGCAGCTCAGACCTGGGACCCCTCCACTTT
>TRBV2|-|-|TRBJ1-1
CASSEPWGGRGNTEAFF
TGTGCCAGCAGTGAACCTTGGGGGGGGCGCGGGAACACTGAAGCTTTCTTT
>TRBV28|-|-|TRBJ1-5
CASSWGRRGNQPQHF
TGTGCCAGCTCCTGGGGGCGGCGGGGCAATCAGCCCCAGCATTTT
>TRBV5-4|-|-|TRBJ1-1
CASSSTPNTEAFF
TGTGCCAGCAGCTCAACACCGAACACTGAAGCTTTCTTT
>TRBV4-2|-|-|TRBJ2-2
CASSQDKAGELFF
TGTGCCAGCAGCCAAGATAAGGCCGGGGAGCTGTTTTTT
>TRBV10-2|few|-|TRBJ2-3
CASSDGQGNTDTQYF
TGCGCCAGCAGTGATGGGCAGGGGAACACAGATACGCAGTATTTT
>TRBV12-5|-|TRBD1|TRBJ1-2
CASGLVSRGRVFHGYTF
TGTGCTAGTGGTTTGGTGTCCAGGGGGAGGGTATTTCATGGCTACACCTTC
>TRBV5-1|-|-|TRBJ2-7
CASSLETGFSPSYEQYF
TGCGCCAGCAGCTTGGAGACAGGTTTTTCCCCCTCCTACGAGCAGTACTTC
>TRBV6-5|-|-|TRBJ1-5
CASSLGGGGQPQHF
TGTGCCAGCAGTCTTGGGGGCGGGGGCCAGCCCCAGCATTTT
>TRBV9|once|-|TRBJ2-4
CASSVGQDSGIQYF
TGTGCCAGCAGCGTAGGGCAGGATTCTGGCATTCAGTACTTC
>TRBV7-2|-|-|TRBJ2-2
CASSKGGNRDGELFF
TGTGCCAGCAGCAAAGGGGGGAACCGGGACGGGGAGCTGTTTTTT
>TRBV7-9|-|-|TRBJ1-1
CASSSSSGYRAFF
TGTGCCAGCAGCTCCTCTTCGGGGTATAGAGCTTTCTTT
>TRBV28|-|-|TRBJ1-2
CASSLSRYGYTF
TGTGCCAGCAGTTTATCGCGATATGGCTACACCTTC
>TRBV4-1|-|-|TRBJ1-1
CASSQEVRGEAFF
TGCGCCAGCAGCCAGGAGGTTCGGGGAGAAGCTTTCTTT
>TRBV28|once|TRBD2|TRBJ2-7
CASRRGVFAYEQYF
TGTGCCAGTCGGCGGGGGGTGTTTGCCTACGAGCAGTACTTC
>TRBV6-6|few|-|TRBJ1-1
CASRNTAGRAHTEAFF
TGTGCCAGCAGGAATACCGCCGGGAGAGCGCACACTGAAGCTTTCTTT
>TRBV7-8|-|-|TRBJ1-6
CASSLKTFDSPAKSSYNSPLHF
TGTGCCAGCAGCTTAAAAACCTTTGACAGTCCCGCAAAGAGCTCCTATAATTCACCCCTCCACTTT
>TRBV6-5|-|-|TRBJ1-6
CASGFGTTNSPLHF
TGTGCCAGCGGATTCGGAACGACGAATTCACCCCTCCACTTT
>TRBV10-3|-|-|TRBJ2-7
CAISESWGRSSYEQYF
TGTGCCATCAGTGAGTCTTGGGGGCGTAGCTCCTACGAGCAGTACTTC
>TRBV7-9|-|TRBD1|TRBJ2-7
CASNPGRTGVGYTYEQYF
TGTGCCAGCAACCCGGGGCGGACAGGGGTGGGATATACCTACGAGCAGTACTTC
>TRBV7-6|-|-|TRBJ1-4
CASSRLRSQGTSQATNEKLFF
TGTGCCAGCAGCCGCCTTCGGTCACAGGGCACATCCCAGGCTACTAATGAAAAACTGTTTTTT
>TRBV9|-|-|TRBJ2-5
CASSVDGGRQETQYF
TGTGCCAGCAGCGTAGACGGAGGCCGACAAGAGACCCAGTACTTC
>TRBV5-1|-|-|TRBJ1-1
CASSPAYKNTEAFF
TGCGCCAGCAGCCCCGCTTATAAGAACACTGAAGCTTTCTTT